These 23 T cell receptor beta chains came from one sample sequenced in a study of blood T cell repertoires in COVID-19. The repertoire was sequenced with immunoSEQ multiplex PCR; TCRdb's copy has only in-frame clones and lacks some. The top ten clones hold over 4% of a sample with almost 250,000 clones, around 89% of them seen once. Sequenced: PBMCs or T cells enriched from blood (not recorded which). These receptors originate from a woman aged 25 to 45 who had recovered from COVID-19.

In this sample, this clone turned up once. The chain joins TRBV9 to TRBJ1-2; tentatively, D is TRBD1 (5 bases). This CDR3 is 14 amino acids long. From germline, CDR1 is SGDLS and CDR2 YYNGEE. The V end was cut by 4 bases, the J end by 3 bases, with 13 bases between. In DNA, the CDR3 is TGTGCCAGCAGCTCATCAGGAGGGGACTATGGCTACACCTTC. This encodes CASSSSGGDYGYTF.

V gene TRBV2 combines with J gene TRBJ1-2; 7 nucleotides line up with TRBD1. The V gene's germline CDR1 is SNHLY and CDR2 FYNNEI. The CDR3 runs to 13 residues. V gave up 4 bases and J gave up 7 bases; unmatched junction bases: 6. The CDR3 coding sequence is TGTGCCAGCAGTGCCACAGGGGCTCGTGGCTACACCTTC. It translates to CASSATGARGYTF.

In its sample, this clone was seen once. V usage is TRBV5-4 and J usage is TRBJ2-2; maybe TRBD2 (6 bases). The germline gives CDR1 SGHNT, CDR2 YYREEE (reference sequence). Between the trimmed V and J ends, which lost 0 bases and 5 bases, there was a span of 14 bases. The CDR3 contains 16 residues. The CDR3 region is CASSLDTGSNTGELFF. The CDR3 region has the DNA TGTGCCAGCAGCTTGGATACCGGGAGTAATACCGGGGAGCTGTTTTTT.

The rearrangement links TRBV6-5 to TRBJ1-2; no clear D gene. V was clipped by 7 bases and J by 0 bases, with 9 bases between them. From germline, CDR1 is MNHEY and CDR2 SVGAGI. This CDR3 is built from 13 residues. The CDR3 nucleotides read TGTGCCAGCACTCATTCGGCTAACTATGGCTACACCTTC. Translated: CASTHSANYGYTF.

The CDR3 loop is CASNKVLGPNTGELFF. Here the CDR3 DNA reads TGTGCCAGCAACAAAGTCCTAGGCCCTAACACCGGGGAGCTGTTTTTT. This chain uses TRBV7-2 with TRBJ2-2; D ambiguous. The CDR3 has 16 residues. Germline CDR1 is SGHTA and CDR2 is FQGNSA. V was clipped by 7 bases and J by 2 bases, with 17 bases between them.

V and J are TRBV28 and TRBJ2-1; 9 bases are shared with TRBD2. The CDR3 runs 16 residues. Unmatched junction bases numbered 6, after V lost 6 bases and J lost 0 bases. From germline, CDR1 is MDHEN and CDR2 SYDVKM. CDR3 region: CASRPLAGASYNEQFF. The CDR3 coding sequence is TGTGCCAGCAGGCCCTTAGCGGGAGCCTCCTACAATGAGCAGTTCTTC. The variable domain in full, completed from reference TRBV28 and TRBJ2-1, reads DVKVTQSSRYLVKRTGEKVFLECVQDMDHENMFWYRQDPGLGLRLIYFSYDVKMKEKGDIPEGYSVSREKKERFSLILESASTNQTSMYLCASRPLAGASYNEQFFGPGTRLTVL.

The chain employs TRBV5-4 and TRBJ2-1; D is ambiguous. The germline gives CDR1 SGHNT, CDR2 YYREEE (reference sequence). This CDR3 region has 14 residues. Deletions cut 4 bases from V and 4 bases from J, with 12 bases between. CDR3 in amino acids: CASSLPGDYNEQFF. In nucleotides, the CDR3 is TGTGCCAGCAGCCTGCCCGGAGATTACAATGAGCAGTTCTTC. Variable domain in full (rest from reference TRBV5-4 and TRBJ2-1): ETGVTQSPTHLIKTRGQQVTLRCSSQSGHNTVSWYQQALGQGPQFIFQYYREEENGRGNFPPRFSGLQFPNYSSELNVNALELDDSALYLCASSLPGDYNEQFFGPGTRLTVL.

This chain connects TRBV7-2 to TRBJ2-5, with D maybe TRBD2 (7 bases). With 5 bases removed from V and 5 bases from J, the gap between germline ends came to 18 bases. CDR1 and CDR2 (germline): SGHTA, FQGNSA. The CDR3 has 15 residues. CDR3 in amino acids: CASSLQGGGGETQYF. Written as DNA, the CDR3 is TGTGCCAGCAGCCTCCAAGGGGGAGGGGGGGAGACCCAGTACTTC.

The chain combines TRBV5-4 with TRBJ2-1; no clear D gene. Germline V gene data show CDR1 as SGHNT and CDR2 as YYREEE (reference sequence). This CDR3 has 16 amino acids. Trimming took off 0 bases at V and 0 bases at J, with 10 bases between the two ends. CDR3 sequence reads: CASSLELESSYNEQFF. The CDR3, as DNA: TGTGCCAGCAGCTTGGAATTGGAGAGCTCCTACAATGAGCAGTTCTTC.

Written as DNA, the CDR3 is TGTGCCAGCAGCGCCGGACAGGGGAAATACAATGAGCAGTTCTTC. It yields the protein CASSAGQGKYNEQFF. The chain recombines TRBV7-6 with TRBJ2-1; 9 bases line up with TRBD1. Germline trimming cut 5 bases from V and 4 bases from J; bases unmatched to any gene: 6. Germline CDR1 is SGHVS and CDR2 is FNYEAQ. This CDR3 has 15 amino acids.

V usage is TRBV28 and J usage is TRBJ2-5, with 10 bases identical to TRBD2. The CDR3 covers 16 residues. From germline, CDR1 is MDHEN and CDR2 SYDVKM. V dropped 5 bases and J dropped 4; count of bases not matched to a gene: 10. In nucleotides, the CDR3 is TGTGCCAGCAGTGCCCCGACTAGCGGGTTCAGAGAGACCCAGTACTTC. It specifies CASSAPTSGFRETQYF.

The gene calls are TRBV19 and TRBJ2-2, with 8 bases matching TRBD2. The CDR3 spans 13 residues. The trim removed 7 bases at V and 5 bases at J, leaving 3 bases unmatched. Looked up from germline, CDR1 is LNHDA and CDR2 is SQIVND (reference sequence). CDR3 sequence reads: CASTKRETGELFF. CDR3 DNA: TGTGCCAGTACAAAGCGGGAGACCGGGGAGCTGTTTTTT.

This clone was seen only a few times. J is TRBJ2-1 and V is TRBV4-1; 7 nucleotides line up with TRBD1. The CDR3 totals 16 residues. In germline, CDR1 is MGHRA, CDR2 YSYEKL. The V segment lost 3 bases and the J segment 3 bases; nucleotides outside the gene matches: 8. CDR3 DNA: TGCGCCAGCAGCCAGAATGACAGGGAATTCTACAATGAGCAGTTCTTC. Protein: CASSQNDREFYNEQFF.

This clone was counted only a few times. This sequence joins TRBV6-5 and TRBJ1-6; TRBD1 agrees at 7 bases. V gave up 5 bases and J gave up 8 bases; unmatched junction bases: 9. This CDR3 has 15 residues. CDR1 and CDR2 from the germline V gene are MNHEY and SVGAGI. This chain's CDR3 is CASSLDRSGYSPLHF. As DNA, the CDR3 is TGTGCCAGCAGTCTGGACAGGAGTGGATATTCACCCCTCCACTTT.

V gene TRBV7-3 combines with J gene TRBJ2-1; 9 positions match TRBD2. The CDR3 length is 17 residues. Germline V gene lookup returns CDR1 SGHTA and CDR2 FQGTGA. V lost 2 bases to trimming and J lost 4 bases; unmatched junction nucleotides: 9. CDR3 in DNA: TGTGCCAGCAGCTTAGTTCCGCGGGAGGGGACTTACAATGAGCAGTTCTTC. This gives the protein CASSLVPREGTYNEQFF.

This sequence joins TRBV27 and TRBJ1-2; TRBD1 agrees at 9 bases. The CDR3 runs to 18 residues. The V segment lost 0 bases and the J segment 3 bases; nucleotides outside the gene matches: 11. CDR1 is MNHEY, CDR2 SMNVEV, per germline (reference sequence). The CDR3 loop is CASSLSPPGTGSDYGYTF. CDR3 DNA: TGTGCCAGCAGTTTATCTCCTCCTGGGACAGGGAGCGACTATGGCTACACCTTC.

The chain uses TRBV28 and TRBJ2-7, with D tentatively TRBD1 (6 bases). This CDR3 comprises 16 residues. Trimming cost V 3 bases and J 4 bases, with 19 bases left between them. Germline-derived CDR1 and CDR2 are MDHEN and SYDVKM. The CDR3 DNA is TGTGCCAGCAGTTTTATGGGGGCCAATACGAAGTACGAGCAGTACTTC. Its translation is CASSFMGANTKYEQYF.

DNA of the CDR3: TGCGCCAGCAGCCAAAGACAGGGGGCGGGCACTGAAGCTTTCTTT. Protein: CASSQRQGAGTEAFF. The rearrangement joins TRBV5-1 to TRBJ1-1, with 10 bases that match TRBD1. The CDR3 length is 15 residues. Germline CDR1 is SGHRS and CDR2 is YFSETQ. J was trimmed by 4 bases and V by 4 bases; bases with no gene match: 7.

The rearrangement uses TRBV7-2 and TRBJ1-5; 9 bases match TRBD1. Germline-derived CDR1 and CDR2 are SGHTA and FQGNSA. This CDR3 has 16 amino acids. The V segment lost 5 bases and the J segment 2 bases; nucleotides outside the gene matches: 7. The DNA for the CDR3 is TGTGCCAGCAGCGCCAACAGGGGGCAAGGCAATCAGCCCCAGCATTTT. Its translation: CASSANRGQGNQPQHF. The whole variable domain, filled in from reference TRBV7-2 and TRBJ1-5, reads GAGVSQSPSNKVTEKGKDVELRCDPISGHTALYWYRQSLGQGLEFLIYFQGNSAPDKSGLPSDRFSAERTGGSVSTLTIQRTQQEDSAVYLCASSANRGQGNQPQHFGDGTRLSIL.

The chain employs TRBV7-8 and TRBJ2-3, with D possibly TRBD2 on 6 matching bases. The CDR3 totals 15 residues. The ends were cut back, 2 bases at V and 0 bases at J, with 9 bases in the middle. The germline gives CDR1 SGHVS, CDR2 FQNEAQ. CDR3 nucleotide sequence: TGTGCCAGCAGCTTATCCGGGACTAGCACAGATACGCAGTATTTT. Protein sequence: CASSLSGTSTDTQYF. The full variable domain, its missing parts supplied by reference TRBV7-8 and TRBJ2-3, is GAGVSQSPRYKVAKRGQDVALRCDPISGHVSLFWYQQALGQGPEFLTYFQNEAQLDKSGLPSDRFFAERPEGSVSTLKIQRTQQEDSAVYLCASSLSGTSTDTQYFGPGTRLTVL.

This chain uses TRBV30 with TRBJ1-5, with D possibly being TRBD1 (6 bases). Germline V gene sequence: CDR1 GTSNPN, CDR2 SVGIG (reference sequence). The CDR3 extends over 14 amino acids. Trimming removed 3 bases at V and 5 bases at J, with 14 bases between. The CDR3 DNA sequence: TGTGCCTGGAGCGACCCAGGGGCGTATCAGCCCCAGCATTTT. It is translated as CAWSDPGAYQPQHF. Variable domain in full (rest from reference TRBV30 and TRBJ1-5): SQTIHQWPATLVQPVGSPLSLECTVEGTSNPNLYWYRQAAGRGLQLLFYSVGIGQISSEVPQNLSASRPQDRQFILSSKKLLLSDSGFYLCAWSDPGAYQPQHFGDGTRLSIL.

This rearrangement joins TRBV4-1 to TRBJ1-5; TRBD1 is a possible D gene (6 bases). The CDR3 covers 14 residues. The V end lost 5 bases, the J end lost 4 bases, and 12 bases lay between the germline ends. The germline V gene has CDR1 MGHRA and CDR2 YSYEKL. The CDR3 DNA is TGCGCCAGCAGCGACACAGGGAGAAATCAGCCCCAGCATTTT. Protein sequence: CASSDTGRNQPQHF.

This chain connects TRBV9 to TRBJ2-1, with 8 bases fitting TRBD2. Looked up from germline, CDR1 is SGDLS and CDR2 is YYNGEE. The CDR3 length is 16 residues. V was pared by 3 bases and J by 4 bases, with 9 bases of the junction left unmatched. CDR3 amino acids: CASSGERESVYNEQFF. The DNA of the CDR3 is TGTGCCAGCAGCGGCGAGCGGGAGTCAGTTTACAATGAGCAGTTCTTC.